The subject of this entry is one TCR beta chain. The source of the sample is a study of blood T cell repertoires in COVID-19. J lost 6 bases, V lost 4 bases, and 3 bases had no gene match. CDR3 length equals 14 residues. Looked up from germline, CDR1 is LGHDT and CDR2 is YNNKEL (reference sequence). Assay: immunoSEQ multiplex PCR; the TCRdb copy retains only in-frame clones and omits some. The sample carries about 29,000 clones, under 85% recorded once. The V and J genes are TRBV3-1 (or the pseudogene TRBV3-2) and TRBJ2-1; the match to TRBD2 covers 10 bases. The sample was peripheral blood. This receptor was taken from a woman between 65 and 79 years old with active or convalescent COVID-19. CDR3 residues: CASSRTSGVNEQFF. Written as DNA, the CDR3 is TGTGCCAGCAGCCGGACTAGCGGCGTCAATGAGCAGTTCTTC.